This T cell receptor (beta chain) was identified in a study of shared clonotypes between healthy human individuals. Overall study context: The study used three CD4 naive, three CD4 memory, two CD8 naive and one CD8 memory plate per donor.

Overall study findings and caveats: The study drew on few donors, limiting represented genetic and exposure-history diversity.

As concerns this clone: Antigen unknown.

Trimming removed 2 bases at V and 4 bases at J, with 9 bases between. This CDR3 spans 14 amino acids. Looked up from germline, CDR1 is SNHLY and CDR2 is FYNNEI. Deep-level assay runs were performed. Here immunoSEQ multiplex PCR was the method, and the copy in TCRdb shows in-frame clones only, minus some. The sample has fewer than 400,000 clones, roughly 70% seen once. The rearrangement joins TRBV2 to TRBJ1-5, with D unclear. This clonotype was sampled from a man younger than 45 in good health. Sequencing was done on a sample of memory CD4+ T cells sorted from blood. Subset denoted: CD45RA-negative fraction. The CDR3 loop reads CASSERARNQPQHF. The CDR3 DNA reads TGTGCCAGCAGTGAACGCGCGAGAAATCAGCCCCAGCATTTT.